The rows below give T cell receptor beta chains drawn from one sample of a study of OX40 agonist ivuxolimab in advanced cancers. Generated by immunoSEQ multiplex PCR, the TCRdb table keeps only in-frame clones and is missing some. In the table there are 61,000 or so clones, 70% to 90% of which are singletons. The sample in question was CD4+ or CD8+ T cells sorted from blood, obtained in a trial of the OX40 agonist ivuxolimab. The receptors originated from an adult with an advanced solid tumor such as melanoma, head and neck, liver or kidney cancer. The CDR3 runs from the conserved cysteine through the conserved F or W. A D gene is named only where the DNA matches it firmly. Some rows mark clone size as missing; the rest say once, few, many or name a class of expanded clone.

v_call: TRBV7-8; d_call: TRBD1; clone_size: -; j_call: TRBJ1-1; cdr3_nt: TGTGCCAGCAGCTTAGCGGCCGGGACAGGGGGCGCGGTCACTGAAGCTTTCTTT; cdr3_aa: CASSLAAGTGGAVTEAFF
v_call: TRBV7-3; d_call: TRBD1; clone_size: -; j_call: TRBJ2-7; cdr3_nt: TGTGCCAGCAGCTCGACGGGACAGGCAACCTACGAGCAGTACTTC; cdr3_aa: CASSSTGQATYEQYF
v_call: TRBV11-3; d_call: -; clone_size: -; j_call: TRBJ1-5; cdr3_nt: TGTGCCAGCAGCTTAATGGGGCAGCCCCAGCATTTT; cdr3_aa: CASSLMGQPQHF
v_call: TRBV6-5; d_call: -; clone_size: -; j_call: TRBJ1-5; cdr3_nt: TGTGCCAGCAGACCTGACAGTGTCCGGGGTCAGCCCCAGCATTTT; cdr3_aa: CASRPDSVRGQPQHF
v_call: TRBV15; d_call: TRBD1; clone_size: medium-sized; j_call: TRBJ1-2; cdr3_nt: TGTGCCACCAGGACGACAGGGGGGGGGTATGGCTACACCTTC; cdr3_aa: CATRTTGGGYGYTF
v_call: TRBV4-2; d_call: -; clone_size: -; j_call: TRBJ1-1; cdr3_nt: TGTGCCAGCAGCCAAGATGCGGGGGCTATTGGTGAAGCTTTCTTT; cdr3_aa: CASSQDAGAIGEAFF
v_call: TRBV5-1; d_call: TRBD1; clone_size: -; j_call: TRBJ2-1; cdr3_nt: TGCGCCAGCAGCCCGGGACAGGGCTCCTACAATGAGCAGTTCTTC; cdr3_aa: CASSPGQGSYNEQFF
v_call: TRBV2; d_call: -; clone_size: -; j_call: TRBJ1-4; cdr3_nt: TGTGCCAGCGAGAATGAAAAACTGTTTTTT; cdr3_aa: CASENEKLFF
v_call: TRBV7-7; d_call: -; clone_size: -; j_call: TRBJ2-2; cdr3_nt: TGTGCCAGCAGCCCAAGTCCGAACACCGGGGAGCTGTTTTTT; cdr3_aa: CASSPSPNTGELFF
v_call: TRBV2; d_call: -; clone_size: -; j_call: TRBJ1-1; cdr3_nt: TGTGCCAGCAGTGGTCAGGGGCATTTTGAAGCTTTCTTT; cdr3_aa: CASSGQGHFEAFF
v_call: TRBV5-1; d_call: TRBD1; clone_size: once; j_call: TRBJ2-3; cdr3_nt: TGCGCCAGCAGCTCCCGGATCGGGACAGGGAGGTCAGATACGCAGTATTTT; cdr3_aa: CASSSRIGTGRSDTQYF
v_call: TRBV5-6; d_call: -; clone_size: -; j_call: TRBJ2-5; cdr3_nt: TGTACCAGCAGCGCCGGCCCGGCGGTGGCCCAGTACTTC; cdr3_aa: CTSSAGPAVAQYF
v_call: TRBV5-1; d_call: -; clone_size: -; j_call: TRBJ1-4; cdr3_nt: TGCGCCAGCAGCTTGGGCCATAATAATGAAAAACTGTTTTTT; cdr3_aa: CASSLGHNNEKLFF
v_call: TRBV20-1; d_call: -; clone_size: -; j_call: TRBJ2-7; cdr3_nt: TGCAGTGCTGGACAGGAGCAGTACTTC; cdr3_aa: CSAGQEQYF
v_call: TRBV19; d_call: TRBD2; clone_size: -; j_call: TRBJ2-3; cdr3_nt: TGTGCCAGTAGTAGAAGACTAGCGGGACCCCTAGCAGATACGCAGTATTTT; cdr3_aa: CASSRRLAGPLADTQYF
v_call: TRBV7-6; d_call: -; clone_size: -; j_call: TRBJ2-3; cdr3_nt: TGTGCCAGCAGCTTAGTTCTAGCATCAGATACGCAGTATTTT; cdr3_aa: CASSLVLASDTQYF
v_call: TRBV27; d_call: -; clone_size: -; j_call: TRBJ2-7; cdr3_nt: TGTGCCAGCAGTTTACAGGGAGGCGAGCAGTACTTC; cdr3_aa: CASSLQGGEQYF
v_call: TRBV18; d_call: -; clone_size: -; j_call: TRBJ2-5; cdr3_nt: TGTGCCAGCTCACCACTGGGGGCGCAGGAGACCCAGTACTTC; cdr3_aa: CASSPLGAQETQYF
v_call: TRBV18; d_call: -; clone_size: once; j_call: TRBJ2-7; cdr3_nt: TGTGCCAGCTCACCACGGGCAGGGGCTATGGACGAGCAGTACTTC; cdr3_aa: CASSPRAGAMDEQYF
v_call: TRBV19; d_call: -; clone_size: -; j_call: TRBJ1-5; cdr3_nt: TGTGCCAGTAGTACTAGCGCGTATAGCAATCAGCCCCAGCATTTT; cdr3_aa: CASSTSAYSNQPQHF
v_call: TRBV18; d_call: -; clone_size: once; j_call: TRBJ1-2; cdr3_nt: TGTGCCAGCTCATTCGCGACAGGCGAGGGTGGCTACACCTTC; cdr3_aa: CASSFATGEGGYTF
v_call: TRBV4-2; d_call: -; clone_size: few; j_call: TRBJ2-5; cdr3_nt: TGTGCCAGCAGCCAAGTCGGCAGTGAGGGCTCGGAGACCCAGTACTTC; cdr3_aa: CASSQVGSEGSETQYF
v_call: TRBV7-2; d_call: TRBD1; clone_size: -; j_call: TRBJ2-1; cdr3_nt: TGTGCCAGCAGCTTGACCCGGGACAGCGCGCGCTCCTACAATGAGCAGTTCTTC; cdr3_aa: CASSLTRDSARSYNEQFF